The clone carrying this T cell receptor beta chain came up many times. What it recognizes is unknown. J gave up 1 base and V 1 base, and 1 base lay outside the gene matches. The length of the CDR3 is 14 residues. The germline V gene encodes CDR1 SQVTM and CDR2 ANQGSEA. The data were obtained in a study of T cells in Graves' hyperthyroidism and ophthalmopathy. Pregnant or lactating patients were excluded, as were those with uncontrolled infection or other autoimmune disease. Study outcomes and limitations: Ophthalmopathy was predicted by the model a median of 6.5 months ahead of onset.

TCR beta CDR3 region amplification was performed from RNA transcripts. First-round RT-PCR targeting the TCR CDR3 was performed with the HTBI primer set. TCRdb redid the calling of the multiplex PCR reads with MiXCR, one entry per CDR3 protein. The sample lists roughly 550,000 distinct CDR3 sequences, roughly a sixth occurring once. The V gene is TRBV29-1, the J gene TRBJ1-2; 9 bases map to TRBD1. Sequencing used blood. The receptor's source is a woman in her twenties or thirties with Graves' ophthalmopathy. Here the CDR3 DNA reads TGCAGCGTTGAAGGGGGACAGGGTAACTATGGCTACACCTTC. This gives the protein CSVEGGQGNYGYTF.